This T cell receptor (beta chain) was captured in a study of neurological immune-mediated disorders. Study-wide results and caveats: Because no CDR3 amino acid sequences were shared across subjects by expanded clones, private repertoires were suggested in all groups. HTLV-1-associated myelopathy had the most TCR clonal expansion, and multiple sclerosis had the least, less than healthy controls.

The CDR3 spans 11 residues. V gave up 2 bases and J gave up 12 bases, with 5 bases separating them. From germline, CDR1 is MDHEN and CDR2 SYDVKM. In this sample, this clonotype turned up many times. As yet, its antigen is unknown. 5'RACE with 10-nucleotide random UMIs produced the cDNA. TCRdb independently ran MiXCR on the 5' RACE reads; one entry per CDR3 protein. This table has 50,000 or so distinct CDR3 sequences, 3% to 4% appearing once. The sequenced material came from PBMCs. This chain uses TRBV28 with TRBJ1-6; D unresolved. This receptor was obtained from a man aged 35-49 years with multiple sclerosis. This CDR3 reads CASSLIGPLHF. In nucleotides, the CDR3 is TGTGCCAGCAGTTTAATAGGACCCCTCCACTTT.